The clone carrying this T cell receptor beta chain was seen ten or more times. Its antigen is unknown. This entry comes from a study of T cells in Graves' hyperthyroidism and ophthalmopathy. For Graves' hyperthyroidism to be stable, ophthalmopathy could not progress within 18 months. Diagnoses were made from clinical symptoms, serum measures (thyroxine and TRAb), thyroid ultrasound and orbital computed tomography. Germline assignment: CDR1 MNHEY and CDR2 SVGEGT. Trimming removed 6 bases from V and 0 bases from J, with 11 bases in between. This CDR3 is 14 amino acids long. Overall study findings and caveats: Blood shared most expanded thyroid clonotypes above 0.001.

Amplified regions were TCR beta CDR3 sequences from RNA transcripts. With the HTBI primer set, the TCR CDR3 went through a first round of RT-PCR. TCRdb reprocessed the multiplex PCR reads via MiXCR and lists one record per CDR3 protein. The table shows about 560,000 distinct CDR3 sequences, with approximately 14% occurring only once. The chain uses TRBV6-2 or TRBV6-3 and TRBJ2-5, with D unresolved. This clonotype originated in a woman between 40 and 50 years old with Graves' hyperthyroidism. The specimen sequenced was blood. The CDR3 DNA follows: TGTGCCAGCAGCTTGGGAACAAACCAAGAGACCCAGTACTTC. It encodes CASSLGTNQETQYF.